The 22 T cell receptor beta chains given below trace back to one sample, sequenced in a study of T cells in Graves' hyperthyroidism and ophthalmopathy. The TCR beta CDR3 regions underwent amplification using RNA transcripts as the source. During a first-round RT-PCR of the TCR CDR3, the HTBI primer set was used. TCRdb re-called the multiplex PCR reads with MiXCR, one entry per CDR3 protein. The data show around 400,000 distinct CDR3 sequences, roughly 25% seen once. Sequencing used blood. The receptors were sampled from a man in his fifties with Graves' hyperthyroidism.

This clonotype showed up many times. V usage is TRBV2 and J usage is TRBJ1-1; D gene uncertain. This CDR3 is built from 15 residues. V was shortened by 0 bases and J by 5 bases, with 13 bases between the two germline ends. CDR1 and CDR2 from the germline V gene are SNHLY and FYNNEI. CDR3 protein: CASSEALPGGTEAFF. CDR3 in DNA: TGTGCCAGCAGTGAAGCGCTTCCGGGAGGAACTGAAGCTTTCTTT. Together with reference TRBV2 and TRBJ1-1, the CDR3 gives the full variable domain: EPEVTQTPSHQVTQMGQEVILRCVPISNHLYFYWYRQILGQKVEFLVSFYNNEISEKSEIFDDQFSVERPDGSNFTLKIRSTKLEDSAMYFCASSEALPGGTEAFFGQGTRLTVV.

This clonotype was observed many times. CDR3 sequence: CASSLAPSTDTQYF. For the CDR3, the DNA is TGTGCCAGCAGCCTGGCTCCTAGCACAGATACGCAGTATTTT. The chain combines TRBV12-3 or TRBV12-4 with TRBJ2-3; D gene unclear. V lost 6 bases to trimming and J lost 0 bases, with 10 bases between them. This CDR3 has 14 residues.

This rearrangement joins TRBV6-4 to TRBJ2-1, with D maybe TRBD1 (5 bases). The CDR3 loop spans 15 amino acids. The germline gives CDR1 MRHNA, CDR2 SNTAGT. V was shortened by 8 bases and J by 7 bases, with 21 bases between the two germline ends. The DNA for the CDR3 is TGTGCCAGCGGGTACTCGTCGCAGGGTCGGAATGAGCAGTTCTTC. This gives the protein CASGYSSQGRNEQFF.

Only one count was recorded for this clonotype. The CDR3 bases are TGCGCCAGCAGCTTGGCCAGTGTCTATGGCTACACCTTC. Its translation is CASSLASVYGYTF. The genes are TRBV5-1 and TRBJ1-2; D not certain. The CDR3 totals 13 residues. V dropped 0 bases and J dropped 4 bases, with 7 bases sitting between them. The germline gives CDR1 SGHRS, CDR2 YFSETQ.

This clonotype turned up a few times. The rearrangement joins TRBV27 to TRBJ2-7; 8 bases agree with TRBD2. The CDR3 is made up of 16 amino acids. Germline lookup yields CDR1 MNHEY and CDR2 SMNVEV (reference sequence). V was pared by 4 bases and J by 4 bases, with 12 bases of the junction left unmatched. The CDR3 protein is CASSSLAGLPEYEQYF. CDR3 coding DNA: TGTGCCAGCAGTTCGCTAGCGGGTCTACCGGAATACGAGCAGTACTTC.

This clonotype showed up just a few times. The CDR3 reads CASTGSRGEGNEQFF. In DNA form, the CDR3 reads TGTGCCAGCACCGGATCCCGGGGAGAGGGAAATGAGCAGTTCTTC. The rearrangement links TRBV12-3 or TRBV12-4 to TRBJ2-1; the D gene is possibly TRBD2 (5 bases). The CDR3 has 15 residues. V gave up 7 bases and J gave up 7 bases, with 20 bases separating them.

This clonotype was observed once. Here the CDR3 reads CASRTGTGREYEQYF. CDR3 nucleotides: TGTGCCAGCAGGACCGGGACAGGGAGAGAGTACGAGCAGTACTTC. The chain uses TRBV11-2 and TRBJ2-7, with 9 bases fitting TRBD1. J gave up 4 bases and V 6 bases, and 10 bases lay outside the gene matches. Germline CDR1 SGHAT, CDR2 FQNNGV. This CDR3 comprises 15 residues.

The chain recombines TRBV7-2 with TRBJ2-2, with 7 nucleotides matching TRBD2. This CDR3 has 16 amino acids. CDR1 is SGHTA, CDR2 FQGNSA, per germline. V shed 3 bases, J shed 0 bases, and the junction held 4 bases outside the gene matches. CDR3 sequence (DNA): TGTGCCAGCAGCTTTAGCGGGCCTTCGAACACCGGGGAGCTGTTTTTT. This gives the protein CASSFSGPSNTGELFF.

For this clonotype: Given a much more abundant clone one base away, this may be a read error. CDR3 nucleotides: TGTGCCAGCAGCTCAAGTAGCGGGATATACAATGAGCAGTACTTC. This encodes CASSSSSGIYNEQYF. This chain connects TRBV7-9 to TRBJ2-1; 8 bases are a match to TRBD2. Judging by the DNA end, TRBJ2-7 fits better; the J call may be wrong. This CDR3 is built from 15 residues. Germline CDR1 is SEHNR and CDR2 is FQNEAQ (reference sequence).

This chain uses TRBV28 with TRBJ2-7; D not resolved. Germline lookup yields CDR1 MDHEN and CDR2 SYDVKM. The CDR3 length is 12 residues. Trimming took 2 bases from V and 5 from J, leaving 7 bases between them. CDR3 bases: TGTGCCAGCAGTTTAGGAGAGAACGAGCAGTACTTC. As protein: CASSLGENEQYF. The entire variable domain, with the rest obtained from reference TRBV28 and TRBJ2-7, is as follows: DVKVTQSSRYLVKRTGEKVFLECVQDMDHENMFWYRQDPGLGLRLIYFSYDVKMKEKGDIPEGYSVSREKKERFSLILESASTNQTSMYLCASSLGENEQYFGPGTRLTVT.

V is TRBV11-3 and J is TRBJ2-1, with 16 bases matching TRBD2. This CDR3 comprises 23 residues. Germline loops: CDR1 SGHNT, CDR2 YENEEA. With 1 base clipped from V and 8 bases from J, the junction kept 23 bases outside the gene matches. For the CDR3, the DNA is TGTGCCAGCAGCTTAGCGGTATGGGGGACAGGGCCGGGACTAGCGGGAGGGCCCTATGAGCAGTTCTTC. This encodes CASSLAVWGTGPGLAGGPYEQFF.

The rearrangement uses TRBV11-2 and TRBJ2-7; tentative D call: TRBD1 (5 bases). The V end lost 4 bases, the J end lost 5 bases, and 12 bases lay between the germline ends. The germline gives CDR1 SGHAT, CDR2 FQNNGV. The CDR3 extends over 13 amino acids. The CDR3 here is CASSSAIQDEQYF. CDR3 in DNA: TGTGCCAGCAGCTCAGCTATACAGGACGAGCAGTACTTC.

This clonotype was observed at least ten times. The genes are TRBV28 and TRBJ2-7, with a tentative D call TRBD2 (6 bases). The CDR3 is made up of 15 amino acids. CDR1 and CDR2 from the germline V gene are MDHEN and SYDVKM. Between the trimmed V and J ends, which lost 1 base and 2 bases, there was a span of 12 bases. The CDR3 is CASSLSGGTPYEQYF. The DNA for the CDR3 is TGTGCCAGCAGTTTATCCGGGGGAACCCCCTACGAGCAGTACTTC.

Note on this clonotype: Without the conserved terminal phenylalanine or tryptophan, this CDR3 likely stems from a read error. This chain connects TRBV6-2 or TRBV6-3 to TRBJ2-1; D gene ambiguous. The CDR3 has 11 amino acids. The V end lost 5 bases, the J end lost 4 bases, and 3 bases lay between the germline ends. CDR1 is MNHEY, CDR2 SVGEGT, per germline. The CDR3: CASSVYNEQFL. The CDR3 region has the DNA TGTGCCAGCAGTGTTTACAATGAGCAGTTCCTC.

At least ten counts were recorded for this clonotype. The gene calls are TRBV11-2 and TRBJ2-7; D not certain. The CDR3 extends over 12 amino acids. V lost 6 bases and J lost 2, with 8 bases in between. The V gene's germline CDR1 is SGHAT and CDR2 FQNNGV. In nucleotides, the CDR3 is TGTGCCAGCAGTTCCGGAGCCTACGAGCAGTACTTC. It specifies CASSSGAYEQYF.

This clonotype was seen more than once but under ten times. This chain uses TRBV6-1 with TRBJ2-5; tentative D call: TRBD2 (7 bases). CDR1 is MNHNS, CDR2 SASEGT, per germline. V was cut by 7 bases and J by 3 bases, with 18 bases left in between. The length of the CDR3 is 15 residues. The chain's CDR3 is CASIRGGAGEETQYF. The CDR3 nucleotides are TGTGCCAGCATAAGGGGGGGGGCCGGCGAAGAGACCCAGTACTTC.

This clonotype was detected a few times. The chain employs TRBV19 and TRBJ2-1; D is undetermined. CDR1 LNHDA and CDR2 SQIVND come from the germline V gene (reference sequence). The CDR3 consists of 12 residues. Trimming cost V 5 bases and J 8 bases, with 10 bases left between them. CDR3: CASSLDFYEQFF. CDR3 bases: TGTGCCAGTAGTCTCGACTTCTATGAGCAGTTCTTC.

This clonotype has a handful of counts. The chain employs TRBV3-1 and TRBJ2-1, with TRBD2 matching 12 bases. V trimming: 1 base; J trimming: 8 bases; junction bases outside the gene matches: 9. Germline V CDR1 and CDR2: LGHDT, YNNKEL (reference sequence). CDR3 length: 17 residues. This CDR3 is CASSQAASGRAWDEQFF. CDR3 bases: TGTGCCAGCAGCCAAGCGGCTAGCGGGAGGGCCTGGGATGAGCAGTTCTTC.

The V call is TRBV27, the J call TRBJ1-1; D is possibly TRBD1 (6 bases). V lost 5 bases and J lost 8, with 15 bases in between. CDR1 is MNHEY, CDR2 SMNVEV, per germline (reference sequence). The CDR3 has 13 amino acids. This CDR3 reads CASSARVTGEAFF. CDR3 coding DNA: TGTGCCAGCAGTGCCAGGGTTACAGGGGAAGCTTTCTTT.

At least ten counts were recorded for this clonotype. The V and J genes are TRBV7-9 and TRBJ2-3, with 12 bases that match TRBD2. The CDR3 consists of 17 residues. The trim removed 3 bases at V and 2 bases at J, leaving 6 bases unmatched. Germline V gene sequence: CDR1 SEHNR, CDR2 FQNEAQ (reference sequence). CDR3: CASSFGTSGQSTDTQYF. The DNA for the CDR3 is TGTGCCAGCAGCTTCGGGACTAGCGGGCAATCCACAGATACGCAGTATTTT.

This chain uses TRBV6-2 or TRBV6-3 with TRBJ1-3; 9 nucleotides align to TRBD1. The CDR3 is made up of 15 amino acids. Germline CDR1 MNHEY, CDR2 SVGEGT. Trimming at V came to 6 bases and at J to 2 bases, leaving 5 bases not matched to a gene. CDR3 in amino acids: CASRGDRATGNTIYF. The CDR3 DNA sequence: TGTGCCAGCAGGGGGGACAGGGCTACTGGAAACACCATATATTTT.

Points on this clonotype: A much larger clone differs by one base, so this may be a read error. CDR3 DNA: TGTGCCAGCAGTCCACTAGCGGTAGACACCGGGGAGCTGTTTTTT. Residues: CASSPLAVDTGELFF. V usage is TRBV12-3 or TRBV12-4 and J usage is TRBJ2-2; 8 bases match TRBD2. The CDR3 sequence is 15 residues long. The V gene end was trimmed by 5 bases and the J gene end by 3 bases; junction bases not matched to a gene: 5.